The clone carrying this T cell receptor (beta chain) was picked up a small number of times. V lost 3 bases, J lost 3 bases, and 23 bases lay in between. The V gene's germline CDR1 is DFQATT and CDR2 SNEGSKA (reference sequence). The CDR3 is made up of 17 amino acids. The record originates from a study of T cells in Graves' hyperthyroidism and ophthalmopathy. Amplification of TCR beta CDR3 regions used RNA as the template. TCR CDR3 regions were first amplified by RT-PCR with HTBI primers. TCRdb reanalysed the multiplex PCR reads using MiXCR and keeps one entry per CDR3 protein. The sample lists around 440,000 distinct CDR3 sequences; 15% to 18% were seen once.

The genes are TRBV20-1 and TRBJ1-2, with D maybe TRBD1 (5 bases). This TCR came from a woman aged 18-35 years with Graves' hyperthyroidism. The sequenced sample consisted of blood. The CDR3 coding sequence is TGCAGTGCTAGTTTGACAGCCCAGTGGGGGGGAGACTATGGCTACACCTTC. Residues: CSASLTAQWGGDYGYTF.